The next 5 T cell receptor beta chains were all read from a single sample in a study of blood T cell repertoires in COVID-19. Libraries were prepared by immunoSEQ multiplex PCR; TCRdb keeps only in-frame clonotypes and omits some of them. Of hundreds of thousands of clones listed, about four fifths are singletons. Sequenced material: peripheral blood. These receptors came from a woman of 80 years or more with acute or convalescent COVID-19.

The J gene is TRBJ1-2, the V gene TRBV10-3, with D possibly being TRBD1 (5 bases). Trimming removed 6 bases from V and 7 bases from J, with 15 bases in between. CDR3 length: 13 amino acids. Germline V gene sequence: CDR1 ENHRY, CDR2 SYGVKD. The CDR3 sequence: CAIRPDSQSGYTF. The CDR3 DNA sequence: TGTGCCATCAGACCCGACAGTCAGAGTGGCTACACCTTC.

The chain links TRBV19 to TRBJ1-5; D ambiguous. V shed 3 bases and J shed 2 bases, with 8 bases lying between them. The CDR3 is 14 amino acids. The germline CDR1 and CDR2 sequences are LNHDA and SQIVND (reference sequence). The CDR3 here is CASSITGGNQPQHF. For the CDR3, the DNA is TGTGCCAGTAGTATCACCGGGGGCAATCAGCCCCAGCATTTT.

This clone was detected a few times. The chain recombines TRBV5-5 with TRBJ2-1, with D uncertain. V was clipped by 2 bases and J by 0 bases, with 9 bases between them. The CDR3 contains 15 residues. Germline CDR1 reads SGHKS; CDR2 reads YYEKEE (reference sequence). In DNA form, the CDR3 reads TGTGCCAGCAGCTTTCAAAGAGACTCCTACAATGAGCAGTTCTTC. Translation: CASSFQRDSYNEQFF.

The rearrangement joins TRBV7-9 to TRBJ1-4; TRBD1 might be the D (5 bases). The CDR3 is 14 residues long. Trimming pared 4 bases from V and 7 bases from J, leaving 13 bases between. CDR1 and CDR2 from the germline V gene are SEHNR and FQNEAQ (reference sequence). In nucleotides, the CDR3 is TGTGCCAGCAGCTGGGAGGTGGGGCTTGAAAAACTGTTTTTT. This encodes CASSWEVGLEKLFF.

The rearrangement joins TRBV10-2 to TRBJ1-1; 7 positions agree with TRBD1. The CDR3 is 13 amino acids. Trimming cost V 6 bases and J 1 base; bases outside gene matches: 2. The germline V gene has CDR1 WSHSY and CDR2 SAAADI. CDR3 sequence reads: CASRGQANTEAFF. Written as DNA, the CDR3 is TGCGCCAGCAGAGGACAGGCGAACACTGAAGCTTTCTTT.